Shown below are 26 T cell receptor beta chains from a single sample sequenced in a study of CD8 T cells in Susac syndrome. Random hexamers were used to reverse transcribe roughly 0.45 to 1 ug of RNA. In TCRdb, the immunoSEQ multiplex PCR reads were re-called with MiXCR into one record per CDR3 protein. The sample includes about 100,000 distinct CDR3 sequences, 95% of them seen just once. Sequenced input: CD8+ T cells from PBMCs. The source is a human donor with Susac syndrome.

The chain is built from TRBV7-9 and TRBJ2-5; tentatively, D is TRBD2 (5 bases). Germline CDR1 SEHNR, CDR2 FQNEAQ (reference sequence). The CDR3 has 11 amino acids. The V end lost 4 bases, the J end lost 11 bases, and 11 bases lay between the germline ends. The chain's CDR3 is CASSSDYLQYF. CDR3 bases: TGTGCCAGCAGCTCCGACTACTTGCAGTACTTC.

V and J are TRBV7-8 and TRBJ1-1, with unresolved D. The CDR3 contains 13 residues. Trimming pared 0 bases from V and 4 bases from J, leaving 6 bases between. Looked up from germline, CDR1 is SGHVS and CDR2 is FQNEAQ. CDR3 DNA sequence: TGTGCCAGCAGCTTAGCGGTCAGCACTGAAGCTTTCTTT. Its protein product is CASSLAVSTEAFF.

V is TRBV14 and J is TRBJ2-1; D is unresolved. This CDR3 region has 13 residues. The V gene's germline CDR1 is SGHDN and CDR2 FVKESK. V dropped 2 bases and J dropped 2 bases, with 4 bases sitting between them. For the CDR3, the DNA is TGTGCCAGCAGCCAAACAACCTACAATGAGCAGTTCTTC. This codes for CASSQTTYNEQFF.

The table lists this clonotype with a count of one. The rearrangement joins TRBV3-1 to TRBJ2-1; perhaps TRBD2 as D (5 bases). Germline V gene data show CDR1 as LGHDT and CDR2 as YNNKEL (reference sequence). V dropped 0 bases and J dropped 8 bases, with 8 bases sitting between them. The CDR3 spans 13 residues. The CDR3 region has the DNA TGTGCCAGCAGCCAAGACCAGGAGGATGAGCAGTTCTTC. Its translation is CASSQDQEDEQFF.

The chain links TRBV19 to TRBJ2-5; D may be TRBD1 or TRBD2 (5 bases each). The CDR3 runs to 16 residues. Trimming removed 1 base at V and 2 bases at J, with 14 bases between. From germline, CDR1 is LNHDA and CDR2 SQIVND (reference sequence). CDR3 amino acids: CASSIVTGAPQETQYF. The CDR3 DNA sequence: TGTGCCAGTAGTATAGTCACCGGGGCACCTCAAGAGACCCAGTACTTC. The full variable domain, completed using reference TRBV19 and TRBJ2-5, is DGGITQSPKYLFRKEGQNVTLSCEQNLNHDAMYWYRQDPGQGLRLIYYSQIVNDFQKGDIAEGYSVSREKKESFPLTVTSAQKNPTAFYLCASSIVTGAPQETQYFGPGTRLLVL.

The chain links TRBV29-1 to TRBJ2-5; 7 nucleotides match TRBD1. The CDR3 length is 13 residues. CDR1 is SQVTM, CDR2 ANQGSEA, per germline. V lost 5 bases to trimming and J lost 3 bases; unmatched junction nucleotides: 6. CDR3 sequence reads: CSVPRTGKETQYF. In DNA, the CDR3 is TGCAGCGTTCCCCGGACAGGCAAAGAGACCCAGTACTTC.

The chain uses TRBV6-4 and TRBJ2-1; D is possibly TRBD2 (7 bases). The CDR3 is 16 amino acids. CDR1 is MRHNA, CDR2 SNTAGT, per germline. V was shortened by 0 bases and J by 5 bases, with 14 bases between the two germline ends. CDR3 DNA sequence: TGTGCCAGCAGTGACTCTTCGGGGGGCGGGCACAATGAGCAGTTCTTC. Its protein is CASSDSSGGGHNEQFF.

V and J are TRBV7-9 and TRBJ2-5, with a tentative D call TRBD1 (5 bases). Germline CDR1 is SEHNR and CDR2 is FQNEAQ (reference sequence). The CDR3 is 16 amino acids. V lost 8 bases to trimming and J lost 0 bases, with 19 bases between them. In DNA form, the CDR3 reads TGTGCCAGCTGTAAGACCCAGAAGGGGTACCAAGAGACCCAGTACTTC. Translated: CASCKTQKGYQETQYF.

This chain links TRBV3-1 with TRBJ2-7; 8 nucleotides line up with TRBD2. This CDR3 is 15 amino acids long. Trimming at V came to 6 bases and at J to 0 bases, leaving 7 bases not matched to a gene. The germline V gene encodes CDR1 LGHDT and CDR2 YNNKEL (reference sequence). As DNA, the CDR3 is TGTGCCAGCAGATCCAGCGGGGGACCCTCCTACGAGCAGTACTTC. This translates into CASRSSGGPSYEQYF.

This clonotype has just one count. CDR3 DNA sequence: TGTGCCATCAGTGAGAAACAAGAGACCCAGTACTTC. Protein sequence: CAISEKQETQYF. V gene TRBV10-3 combines with J gene TRBJ2-5; D unresolved. Germline V gene data show CDR1 as ENHRY and CDR2 as SYGVKD. V lost 2 bases and J lost 2, with 3 bases in between. CDR3 length: 12 residues.

This chain links TRBV4-1 with TRBJ2-7; weak D call: TRBD2 (6 bases). CDR1 and CDR2 (germline): MGHRA, YSYEKL. This CDR3 region has 15 residues. The V end lost 1 base, the J end lost 4 bases, and 14 bases lay between the germline ends. The CDR3 is CASSQVLAGIYEQYF. The CDR3 DNA sequence: TGCGCCAGCAGCCAAGTTCTCGCGGGGATTTACGAGCAGTACTTC.

The V call is TRBV15, the J call TRBJ1-5; D uncertain. CDR1 is LNHNV and CDR2 is YYDKDF in the germline V gene (reference sequence). CDR3 length equals 12 residues. The V end was cut by 4 bases, the J end by 4 bases, with 5 bases between. The CDR3 sequence is CATSTGNQPQHF. CDR3 sequence (DNA): TGTGCCACCAGCACTGGGAATCAGCCCCAGCATTTT.

This sequence joins TRBV28 and TRBJ2-2, with a tentative D call TRBD2 (5 bases). The ends were cut back, 7 bases at V and 1 base at J, with 10 bases in the middle. The CDR3 has 14 residues. CDR1 and CDR2 from the germline V gene are MDHEN and SYDVKM. CDR3 sequence: CASMGSLNTGELFF. The CDR3 DNA sequence: TGTGCCAGCATGGGGAGCTTGAACACCGGGGAGCTGTTTTTT.

The chain uses TRBV6-5 and TRBJ1-2; D gene ambiguous. V shed 2 bases and J shed 3 bases, with 7 bases lying between them. This CDR3 spans 13 amino acids. CDR1 and CDR2 (germline): MNHEY, SVGAGI. CDR3 loop: CASSYDPDYGYTF. In DNA form, the CDR3 reads TGTGCCAGCAGTTACGACCCCGACTATGGCTACACCTTC.

This chain connects TRBV20-1 to TRBJ2-1; 9 nucleotides line up with TRBD2. This CDR3 is 14 amino acids long. Germline CDR1 and CDR2: DFQATT and SNEGSKA (reference sequence). The ends lost 3 bases at V and 3 bases at J; junction bases unmatched: 3. The CDR3 DNA is TGCAGTGCTAGGACTAGCGGATACTACAATGAGCAGTTCTTC. Its translation is CSARTSGYYNEQFF.

This chain connects TRBV3-1 to TRBJ2-1; TRBD2 matches 12 bases. Germline loops: CDR1 LGHDT, CDR2 YNNKEL (reference sequence). V lost 4 bases and J lost 9; bases outside the gene matches: 7. This CDR3 has 15 residues. The CDR3 loop reads CASSPLAGGPSEQFF. CDR3 sequence (DNA): TGTGCCAGCAGCCCCCTAGCGGGGGGGCCGAGTGAGCAGTTCTTC.

The V and J genes are TRBV12-3 or TRBV12-4 and TRBJ1-5, with D possibly TRBD1 on 5 matching bases. CDR3 length equals 15 residues. The V end was cut by 5 bases, the J end by 4 bases, with 15 bases between. The CDR3 region has the DNA TGTGCCAGCAGTCCTTGGGACGCTCCTAATCAGCCCCAGCATTTT. It is translated as CASSPWDAPNQPQHF.

This clonotype showed up just once. V usage is TRBV12-3 or TRBV12-4 and J usage is TRBJ2-7; D possibly corresponds to TRBD1 (5 bases). Trimming left V 3 bases short and J 0 bases short, with 9 bases between. The CDR3 has 14 residues. The CDR3 DNA follows: TGTGCCAGCAGTTTGGGCAGGGCCTCCTACGAGCAGTACTTC. Translating gives CASSLGRASYEQYF.

The rearrangement links TRBV2 to TRBJ2-3, with D unclear. The CDR3 sequence is 13 residues long. The V gene's germline CDR1 is SNHLY and CDR2 FYNNEI. With 4 bases removed from V and 3 bases from J, the gap between germline ends came to 8 bases. The CDR3 DNA reads TGTGCCAGCAGTGGACCCTGGACAGATACGCAGTATTTT. This codes for CASSGPWTDTQYF.

J is TRBJ2-2 and V is TRBV6-5, with TRBD2 identical over 11 bases. This CDR3 region has 13 residues. The germline CDR1 and CDR2 sequences are MNHEY and SVGAGI. V shed 9 bases and J 7 bases; nucleotides not matched to a gene: 4. Here the CDR3 reads CASRLAGFGELFF. DNA of the CDR3: TGTGCCAGTCGACTAGCGGGATTCGGGGAGCTGTTTTTT.

This clonotype was counted a few times. The rearrangement joins TRBV19 to TRBJ2-7, with D possibly TRBD2 on 6 matching bases. V dropped 3 bases and J dropped 0 bases, with 9 bases sitting between them. In germline, CDR1 is LNHDA, CDR2 SQIVND (reference sequence). The CDR3 consists of 14 residues. DNA of the CDR3: TGTGCCAGTAGTATCGGGGGAAGCTCCTACGAGCAGTACTTC. Translation gives CASSIGGSSYEQYF.

The chain carries TRBV20-1 and TRBJ2-4, with a weak D call TRBD1 (5 bases). The CDR3 contains 11 residues. Trimming removed 5 bases at V and 9 bases at J, with 11 bases between. Per germline, CDR1 DFQATT and CDR2 SNEGSKA (reference sequence). CDR3 protein: CSAQGDGIQYF. The CDR3 DNA sequence: TGCAGTGCTCAGGGTGATGGCATTCAGTACTTC.

The J gene is TRBJ2-7, the V gene TRBV6-5, with a weak D call TRBD2 (5 bases). The CDR3 contains 15 residues. From germline, CDR1 is MNHEY and CDR2 SVGAGI. Trimming cost V 2 bases and J 3 bases, with 14 bases left between them. The DNA of the CDR3 is TGTGCCAGCAGTTACGAGGGTTCTAGGGACTACGAGCAGTACTTC. Its protein is CASSYEGSRDYEQYF.

This chain joins TRBV15 and TRBJ2-1; 8 bases align to TRBD1. In germline, CDR1 is LNHNV, CDR2 YYDKDF (reference sequence). The CDR3 is 15 amino acids. Trimming took 0 bases from V and 6 from J; bases not matched to a gene: 4. The CDR3 region is CATSREGTGGNEQFF. CDR3 DNA: TGTGCCACCAGCAGAGAAGGTACAGGGGGCAATGAGCAGTTCTTC.

The CDR3: CATSREVAGGLNSYEQYF. In nucleotides, the CDR3 is TGTGCCACCAGCAGAGAGGTAGCGGGGGGGCTAAACTCCTACGAGCAGTACTTC. The V and J genes are TRBV15 and TRBJ2-7; TRBD2 matches 11 bases. CDR1 LNHNV and CDR2 YYDKDF come from the germline V gene (reference sequence). The CDR3 is 18 residues long. V was clipped by 0 bases and J by 0 bases; unmatched bases: 7. Full variable domain (outside the CDR3, taken from reference TRBV15 and TRBJ2-7): DAMVIQNPRYQVTQFGKPVTLSCSQTLNHNVMYWYQQKSSQAPKLLFHYYDKDFNNEADTPDNFQSRRPNTSFCFLDIRSPGLGDTAMYLCATSREVAGGLNSYEQYFGPGTRLTVT.

The chain combines TRBV19 with TRBJ2-1; 7 bases are a match to TRBD2. The junction had 4 bases not matched to a gene; V was cut back by 2 bases and J by 3 bases. This CDR3 has 15 residues. Germline CDR1 and CDR2: LNHDA and SQIVND (reference sequence). The CDR3 sequence: CASSIFLADYNEQFF. The CDR3 DNA reads TGTGCCAGTAGTATATTCCTAGCGGACTACAATGAGCAGTTCTTC.